The clone carrying this T cell receptor (beta chain) was seen more than once but under ten times. What it recognizes is unknown. A sample-barcoded 5' primer and a J-beta primer mix were used in a second PCR of roughly 7 to 11 cycles. Via MiXCR, TCRdb re-called the 5' RACE reads, giving one row per CDR3 protein. The table shows about 670,000 distinct CDR3 sequences, with about 51% occurring only once. The sample belongs to a study of blood T cells in healthy people across ages. CDR3 length: 16 residues. The germline CDR1 and CDR2 sequences are SEHNR and FQNEAQ (reference sequence). The V and J ends lost 3 bases and 0 bases respectively, with 13 bases between them. Findings of the study overall: Naive CD4+ cells and diversity were both higher in long-lived donors than in aged donors.

The chain employs TRBV7-9 and TRBJ2-3; TRBD2 might be the D (6 bases). Specimen: blood. The source is an elderly woman in good health. The CDR3 nucleotides are TGTGCCAGCAGCTTGAGATTAGCGGAAAGCACAGATACGCAGTATTTT. Encoded protein: CASSLRLAESTDTQYF.